These 21 T cell receptor beta chains share one sample of origin, sequenced in a study of cytomegalovirus exposure and HLA in healthy donors (dated by TCRdb to 2017 to 2019). Library creation used the immunoSEQ multiplex PCR assay. A mixture of 60 forward primers for TCR Vbeta segments and 13 reverse primers for TCR Jbeta segments was used in the multiplex PCR. TCRdb obtained this table from immuneACCESS and retained in-frame rearrangements with V and J assigned. These tables miss some clones; where compared with another copy, unresolved V genes account for less than half of the shortfall, and the remainder is unexplained. The sample includes about 140,000 clones, with 70% to 85% observed a single time. The top ten clones comprise roughly 10% of the sample. Sequences were obtained from PBMCs. The receptors come from a woman aged 60-70 years in good health and CMV-seropositive.

This chain links TRBV4-3 with TRBJ2-5, with 10 bases that match TRBD1. The DNA end lines up better with TRBJ2-7; the J call may be wrong. This CDR3 comprises 17 residues. Germline assignment: CDR1 LGHNA and CDR2 YSLEER. In DNA form, the CDR3 reads TGCGCCAGCAGCCAAGGCGGATCGGGACAGGGGTCCTACGAGCAGTACTTC. This translates into CASSQGGSGQGSYEQYF.

The chain joins TRBV29-1 to TRBJ1-1, with 7 bases lining up with TRBD1. The V segment lost 6 bases and the J segment 3 bases; nucleotides outside the gene matches: 7. The CDR3 sequence is 13 residues long. Germline V lookup: CDR1 SQVTM, CDR2 ANQGSEA. The CDR3 DNA sequence: TGCAGCGTCGGGACAGTGGGAGACACTGAAGCTTTCTTT. Its translation is CSVGTVGDTEAFF.

The V call is TRBV29-1, the J call TRBJ2-7; no clear D gene. This CDR3 is built from 13 residues. The ends were cut back, 6 bases at V and 0 bases at J, with 12 bases in the middle. Germline lookup yields CDR1 SQVTM and CDR2 ANQGSEA. The CDR3: CSVLESSSYEQYF. The CDR3 DNA sequence: TGCAGCGTCCTAGAGAGTAGCTCCTACGAGCAGTACTTC.

CDR3 sequence reads: CASSATGFEQYF. CDR3 DNA: TGTGCCAGCAGTGCTACAGGGTTCGAGCAGTACTTC. V gene TRBV6-1 combines with J gene TRBJ2-7; tentatively, D is TRBD1 (6 bases). Trimming took off 4 bases at V and 6 bases at J, with 10 bases between the two ends. Per germline, CDR1 MNHNS and CDR2 SASEGT. The CDR3 extends over 12 amino acids.

This chain joins TRBV5-4 and TRBJ2-3; D ambiguous. Deletions cut 4 bases from V and 1 base from J, with 7 bases between. The CDR3 has 13 residues. CDR1 SGHNT and CDR2 YYREEE come from the germline V gene (reference sequence). CDR3 nucleotide sequence: TGTGCCAGCAGCATCCCGGGCACAGATACGCAGTATTTT. It specifies CASSIPGTDTQYF.

The chain employs TRBV5-1 and TRBJ2-3, with TRBD2 as a possible D gene (6 bases). Between the trimmed V and J ends, which lost 0 bases and 1 base, there was a span of 15 bases. The CDR3 runs 17 residues. Germline loops: CDR1 SGHRS, CDR2 YFSETQ. CDR3 sequence: CASSLAVAVAGTDTQYF. Written as DNA, the CDR3 is TGCGCCAGCAGCTTGGCAGTAGCAGTAGCGGGCACAGATACGCAGTATTTT.

The rearrangement uses TRBV28 and TRBJ1-2; TRBD1 matches 10 bases. The CDR3 contains 16 residues. The ends lost 2 bases at V and 7 bases at J; junction bases unmatched: 10. Germline V CDR1 and CDR2: MDHEN, SYDVKM. CDR3 protein: CASSLRMGQGLRGYTF. CDR3 nucleotides: TGTGCCAGCAGTTTACGGATGGGACAGGGGTTGCGTGGCTACACCTTC.

The J gene is TRBJ2-5, the V gene TRBV27, with D possibly matching TRBD1 (5 bases). Germline V lookup: CDR1 MNHEY, CDR2 SMNVEV (reference sequence). CDR3 length: 13 amino acids. Trimming removed 6 bases at V and 4 bases at J, with 12 bases between. CDR3 protein: CASSLGRAETQYF. In DNA form, the CDR3 reads TGTGCCAGCAGCCTCGGCAGGGCAGAGACCCAGTACTTC.

The V call is TRBV15, the J call TRBJ2-1; D is perhaps TRBD2 (6 bases). From germline, CDR1 is LNHNV and CDR2 YYDKDF (reference sequence). This CDR3 comprises 14 residues. Trimming cost V 0 bases and J 7 bases, with 10 bases left between them. The CDR3 region is CATSRDLAGNEQFF. Here the CDR3 DNA reads TGTGCCACCAGCAGAGATTTGGCGGGAAATGAGCAGTTCTTC.

This chain joins TRBV28 and TRBJ2-3, with D maybe TRBD2 (6 bases). V dropped 10 bases and J dropped 7 bases, with 21 bases sitting between them. CDR3 length equals 14 residues. CDR1 is MDHEN and CDR2 is SYDVKM in the germline V gene. The CDR3 is CATAVSGELNTQYF. The CDR3 DNA reads as TGTGCCACCGCCGTGTCGGGAGAACTTAATACGCAGTATTTT. The full variable domain, its missing parts supplied by reference TRBV28 and TRBJ2-3, is DVKVTQSSRYLVKRTGEKVFLECVQDMDHENMFWYRQDPGLGLRLIYFSYDVKMKEKGDIPEGYSVSREKKERFSLILESASTNQTSMYLCATAVSGELNTQYFGPGTRLTVL.

CDR3 loop: CASSLVQGFSNYGYTF. The CDR3 DNA reads TGTGCCAGCAGCTTAGTACAGGGGTTTTCTAACTATGGCTACACCTTC. The genes are TRBV7-8 and TRBJ1-2; 7 bases map to TRBD1. Germline assignment: CDR1 SGHVS and CDR2 FQNEAQ. This CDR3 is built from 16 residues. With 1 base clipped from V and 0 bases from J, the junction kept 5 bases outside the gene matches.

The chain links TRBV18 to TRBJ1-1; TRBD1 aligns across 9 bases. CDR1 and CDR2 (germline): KGHSH, LQKENI. J lost 3 bases, V lost 3 bases, and 11 bases had no gene match. The CDR3 length is 17 residues. For the CDR3, the DNA is TGTGCCAGCTCACCTGGGGGGGGACAGGGCAGTGACACTGAAGCTTTCTTT. Translation gives CASSPGGGQGSDTEAFF. Supplemented by reference TRBV18 and TRBJ1-1, the full variable domain reads NAGVMQNPRHLVRRRGQEARLRCSPMKGHSHVYWYRQLPEEGLKFMVYLQKENIIDESGMPKERFSAEFPKEGPSILRIQQVVRGDSAAYFCASSPGGGQGSDTEAFFGQGTRLTVV.

This chain uses TRBV5-4 with TRBJ2-7; D gene unclear. The CDR3 sequence is 14 residues long. V was cut by 1 base and J by 1 base, with 9 bases left in between. Germline CDR1 reads SGHNT; CDR2 reads YYREEE (reference sequence). CDR3 nucleotide sequence: TGTGCCAGCAGCTTGATCGAACTGTCCTACGAGCAGTACTTC. It codes for CASSLIELSYEQYF.

The chain recombines TRBV29-1 with TRBJ1-3; no firm D call. The CDR3 contains 14 residues. Deletions cut 2 bases from V and 0 bases from J, with 8 bases between. Per the germline V gene, CDR1 is SQVTM and CDR2 is ANQGSEA. CDR3 region: CSVESGNSGNTIYF. In nucleotides, the CDR3 is TGCAGCGTTGAATCGGGTAACTCTGGAAACACCATATATTTT.

There are a few counts of this clone. The chain couples TRBV7-9 to TRBJ1-4; D uncertain. Germline V gene sequence: CDR1 SEHNR, CDR2 FQNEAQ (reference sequence). CDR3 length: 15 residues. Trimming pared 7 bases from V and 2 bases from J, leaving 14 bases between. The CDR3 DNA is TGTGCCAGCACCCGAACCCAGTGGACTAATGAAAAACTGTTTTTT. It specifies CASTRTQWTNEKLFF.

The V call is TRBV27, the J call TRBJ2-3; 12 nucleotides match TRBD2. Losses at the gene ends were 4 bases for V and 3 bases for J; bases not matched to a gene: 11. The length of the CDR3 is 18 residues. Germline assignment: CDR1 MNHEY and CDR2 SMNVEV (reference sequence). The CDR3, as DNA: TGTGCCAGCAGTTCGGGACTAGCGGGCATGGTACGGACAGATACGCAGTATTTT. The encoded protein is CASSSGLAGMVRTDTQYF.

CDR3 DNA: TGTGCCAGCAGTGATCTAGCGGGAGGGAACAATGAGCAGTTCTTC. Encoded protein: CASSDLAGGNNEQFF. The chain uses TRBV6-4 and TRBJ2-1; 12 bases agree with TRBD2. J was trimmed by 5 bases and V by 3 bases; bases with no gene match: 2. The length of the CDR3 is 15 residues. Germline CDR1 is MRHNA and CDR2 is SNTAGT.

This chain uses TRBV9 with TRBJ2-1, with D hard to call. CDR1 SGDLS and CDR2 YYNGEE come from the germline V gene. V lost 0 bases, J lost 9 bases, and 7 bases lay in between. The CDR3 covers 12 residues. CDR3 in amino acids: CASSVGGGEQFF. Written as DNA, the CDR3 is TGTGCCAGCAGCGTAGGAGGTGGTGAGCAGTTCTTC.

The chain combines TRBV2 with TRBJ1-5, with D perhaps TRBD1 (6 bases). Germline V lookup: CDR1 SNHLY, CDR2 FYNNEI. This CDR3 has 13 amino acids. V was pared by 6 bases and J by 4 bases, with 10 bases between. The chain's CDR3 is CASSLQGNQPQHF. The CDR3 DNA sequence: TGTGCCAGCAGCCTTCAGGGGAATCAGCCCCAGCATTTT.

The chain uses TRBV4-1 and TRBJ1-5, with unresolved D. Germline values: CDR1 MGHRA, CDR2 YSYEKL. This CDR3 is 15 amino acids long. V was shortened by 2 bases and J by 5 bases, with 13 bases between the two germline ends. CDR3: CASSQYPGTDQPQHF. CDR3 bases: TGCGCCAGCAGCCAATACCCAGGAACAGATCAGCCCCAGCATTTT.

The chain joins TRBV11-2 to TRBJ2-7, with TRBD2 identical over 11 bases. This CDR3 region has 13 residues. V trimming: 7 bases; J trimming: 3 bases; junction bases outside the gene matches: 2. Germline loops: CDR1 SGHAT, CDR2 FQNNGV. CDR3 nucleotides: TGTGCCAGCAAGGGACTAGCGGACTACGAGCAGTACTTC. Encoded protein: CASKGLADYEQYF.